This is a list of T cell receptor beta chains from one sample in a study of T-cell memory formation after mild COVID-19. One entry per CDR3 protein results from TCRdb running MiXCR on the 5' RACE reads. The sample includes approximately 210,000 distinct CDR3 sequences, around 18% of them seen just once. Sequencing was carried out using PBMCs or a T cell subset sorted from them (not recorded which). These receptors were collected from an adult woman who had mild COVID-19 (a few samples of this study predate the infection). Cell type and time point are not known. The CDR3 runs from the conserved cysteine through the conserved F or W. D genes are given only for firm matches. Size tells how often a clone was seen (once, few, many) or the class of an expanded clone, and some rows leave it out.

j_call clone_size v_call d_call cdr3_nt cdr3_aa
TRBJ2-7 NA TRBV6-1 TRBD2 TGTGCCAGCAGTGGTGGAGCGGGGTTAACCTACGAGCAGTACTTC CASSGGAGLTYEQYF
TRBJ2-5 NA TRBV5-5 TRBD1 TGTGCCAGCAGCCGGACAGGGAATAAAGAGACCCAGTACTTC CASSRTGNKETQYF
TRBJ2-3 few TRBV7-2 NA TGTGCCAGCAGCCCAATTCTCACAGATACGCAGTATTTT CASSPILTDTQYF
TRBJ2-1 NA TRBV7-3 TRBD2 TGTGCCAGCAGCTTAAATCTAGCGGGAGTGCGCTCCTACAATGAGCAGTTCTTC CASSLNLAGVRSYNEQFF
TRBJ2-5 few TRBV24-1 NA TGTGCCACCAGTGATACTAGGCTAGCCAAAACCCAGTACTTC CATSDTRLAKTQYF
TRBJ2-3 NA TRBV2 NA TGTGCCAGCAGTGAAGTGTCTAGAAAGTATTTT CASSEVSRKYF
TRBJ2-5 NA TRBV4-2 TRBD2 TGTGCCAGCAGCCAAGATCTGCGACTAGCGGGGTCCAGAACCCAGTACTTC CASSQDLRLAGSRTQYF
TRBJ1-2 few TRBV2 TRBD1 TGTGCCAGCAGGGACAGGGACCAGTATAACTATGGCTACACCTTC CASRDRDQYNYGYTF
TRBJ2-7 NA TRBV5-1 TRBD1 TGCGCCAGCAGCTTGGCTGGGACAGGGGCCGAGCAGTACTTC CASSLAGTGAEQYF
TRBJ2-1 few TRBV30 NA TGTGCCTGGAGTGTAGGCGGAAACAATGAGCAGTTCTTC CAWSVGGNNEQFF
TRBJ2-1 few TRBV5-1 NA TGCGCCAGCAGCTTGGTAAGCGGAGACTCCTACAATGAGCAGTTCTTC CASSLVSGDSYNEQFF
TRBJ2-7 many TRBV5-1 TRBD1 TGCGCCAGCAGCCCAGCCGGGACAGGGATGGCGAGCTCCTACGAGCAGTACTTC CASSPAGTGMASSYEQYF
TRBJ1-1 few TRBV11-1 NA TGTGCCAGCAGCCCCCGAAGACAGGCCAACACTGAAGCTTTCTTT CASSPRRQANTEAFF
TRBJ2-3 NA TRBV6-5 NA TGTGCCAGCAGTTACTTCGGCGGGAGCACAGATACGCAGTATTTT CASSYFGGSTDTQYF
TRBJ1-1 NA TRBV27 NA TGTGCCAGCAGTTTCTCTCCGAGTGGGCGTAACACTGAAGCTTTCTTT CASSFSPSGRNTEAFF
TRBJ2-1 few TRBV25-1 NA TGTGCCAGCAGTGGCCCCTTGTCATACAATGAGCAGTTCTTC CASSGPLSYNEQFF
TRBJ2-3 few TRBV11-2 NA TGTGCCAGCAGCCCCACTCCCACTAGGCGAGCCACAGATACGCAGTATTTT CASSPTPTRRATDTQYF
TRBJ1-6 few TRBV12-3/TRBV12-4 TRBD1 TGTGCCAGCAGTTTTCAACAGGGGAACTATAATTCACCCCTCCACTTT CASSFQQGNYNSPLHF
TRBJ1-2 NA TRBV12-3/TRBV12-4 TRBD1 TGTGCCAGCAGCTCGGGACAGGGGGCGGTCTATGGCTACACCTTC CASSSGQGAVYGYTF
TRBJ2-3 few TRBV18 NA TGTGCCAGCTCACCAACCCTTTCAGATACGCAGTATTTT CASSPTLSDTQYF
TRBJ1-5 NA TRBV5-6 TRBD1 TGTGCCAGCAGCCTCCAGGGGGTAGGGCAGCCCCAGCATTTT CASSLQGVGQPQHF
TRBJ2-7 few TRBV5-1 TRBD1 TGCGCCAGCAGCTTGGCCTCGACAGGGTTTGCCCACGAGCAGTACTTC CASSLASTGFAHEQYF
TRBJ1-2 NA TRBV6-5 TRBD1 TGTGCCACAACCCCCGGCACAGGGGGCAGCTATGGCTACACCTTC CATTPGTGGSYGYTF
TRBJ1-1 few TRBV28 NA TGTGCCAGCAGGCAGACAGGTTTTAGTGGGAACACTGAAGCTTTCTTT CASRQTGFSGNTEAFF
TRBJ1-2 NA TRBV6-5 TRBD1 TGTGCCAGCAGTTACTACCTACAGGGGAAGGTTCCTGGCTACACCTTC CASSYYLQGKVPGYTF
TRBJ1-5 few TRBV3-1 TRBD1 TGTGCCAGCAGCAGGGGGACAGGGCATCAGCCCCAGCATTTT CASSRGTGHQPQHF
TRBJ2-5 many TRBV5-6 NA TGTGCCAGCAGCTTGGTAGGAGGAGGGGAAGAGACCCAGTACTTC CASSLVGGGEETQYF
TRBJ1-1 once TRBV5-1 NA TGCGCCAGCAGGTCGGGCGCGAACACTGAAGCTTTCTTT CASRSGANTEAFF
TRBJ2-7 NA TRBV10-3 NA TGTGCCATCAGTGAGTCCGGGACCCCGCAAGAGCAGTACTTC CAISESGTPQEQYF
TRBJ1-5 NA TRBV28 NA TGTGCCAGCAGCCTTGAGGGGCAGGGCCACCGCAATCAGCCCCAGCATTTT CASSLEGQGHRNQPQHF
TRBJ1-1 NA TRBV10-3 NA TGTGCCATCAGCAGGGGCGAAGGAGCTTTCTTT CAISRGEGAFF
TRBJ1-2 few TRBV7-8 TRBD1 TGTGCCAGCAGCCTACGACAGGGGAGTAGCTATGGCTACACCTTC CASSLRQGSSYGYTF
TRBJ2-3 NA TRBV4-2 TRBD2 TGTGCCAGCAGCCCCGCGTTAGTAGCGGGAGGGCGCACAGATACGCAGTATTTT CASSPALVAGGRTDTQYF
TRBJ2-3 NA TRBV6-6 TRBD1 TGTGCCAGCAACGACAGGGGGACAGATACGCAGTATTTT CASNDRGTDTQYF
TRBJ2-7 NA TRBV10-3 NA TGTGCCATCAGTGACGGACAGCGAATGGGCTACGAGCAGTACTTC CAISDGQRMGYEQYF
TRBJ1-1 NA TRBV5-1 NA TGCGCCAGCAGCTTCTTTGGCCTAGGGACTGAAGCTTTCTTT CASSFFGLGTEAFF